This entry concerns a single TCR beta chain. Its antigen is unknown. The sample originates from a study of T cells after yellow fever vaccination. Points from the study as a whole: Highly abundant clonotypes carried over from the bulk population could end up in FACS-sorted repertoires as contaminants.

Trimming cost V 4 bases and J 0 bases, with 13 bases left between them. Germline V gene lookup returns CDR1 SGHRS and CDR2 YFSETQ. This CDR3 spans 15 amino acids. TCRdb re-derived calls from the 5' RACE reads in MiXCR, one entry per CDR3 protein. The sample includes a few hundred thousand distinct CDR3 sequences, roughly 5% seen only once; the top ten take roughly 3.4%. The chain is built from TRBV5-1 and TRBJ2-5; D tentatively fits TRBD1 or TRBD2 (6 bases each). This sequence was found in a man between 18 and 35 years old who received the YFV17D yellow fever vaccine. The sequencing here drew on CD4+ T cells sorted from PBMCs, taken on the day of the yellow fever booster vaccination. CDR3: CASSPVGGYQETQYF. CDR3 sequence (DNA): TGCGCCAGCAGCCCAGTAGGGGGGTACCAAGAGACCCAGTACTTC.